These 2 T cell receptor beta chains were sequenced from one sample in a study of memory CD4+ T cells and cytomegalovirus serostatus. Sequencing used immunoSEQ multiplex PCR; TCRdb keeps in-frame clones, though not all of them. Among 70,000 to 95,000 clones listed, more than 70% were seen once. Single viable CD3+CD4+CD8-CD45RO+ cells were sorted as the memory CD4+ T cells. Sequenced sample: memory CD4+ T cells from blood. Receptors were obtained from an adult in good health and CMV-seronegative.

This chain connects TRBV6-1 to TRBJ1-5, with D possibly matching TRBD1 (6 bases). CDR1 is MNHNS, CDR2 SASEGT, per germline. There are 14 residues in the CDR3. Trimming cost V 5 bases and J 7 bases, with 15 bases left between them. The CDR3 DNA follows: TGTGCCAGCAGTATCCAGGACAGTAGACAGCCCCAGCATTTT. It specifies CASSIQDSRQPQHF.

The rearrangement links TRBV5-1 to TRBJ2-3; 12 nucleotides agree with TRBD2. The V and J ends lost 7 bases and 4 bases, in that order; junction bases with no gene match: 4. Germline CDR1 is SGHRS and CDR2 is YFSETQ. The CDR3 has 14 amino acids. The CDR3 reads CASSPSGGADTQYF. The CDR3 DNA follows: TGCGCCAGCTCACCTAGCGGGGGGGCAGATACGCAGTATTTT. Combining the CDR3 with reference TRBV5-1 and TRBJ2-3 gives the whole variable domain KAGVTQTPRYLIKTRGQQVTLSCSPISGHRSVSWYQQTPGQGLQFLFEYFSETQRNKGNFPGRFSGRQFSNSRSEMNVSTLELGDSALYLCASSPSGGADTQYFGPGTRLTVL.